This T cell receptor beta chain was identified during a study of T-cell reconstitution after alpha-beta-depleted transplantation in children. The library targeted TCRbeta and was prepared with unique molecular identifiers. TCRdb re-derived calls from the PCR reads in MiXCR, one entry per CDR3 protein. The sample yields approximately 490,000 distinct CDR3 sequences, 10% to 13% seen once. The CDR3 is 17 amino acids. V was clipped by 0 bases and J by 7 bases; unmatched bases: 13. The germline V gene has CDR1 SGHRS and CDR2 YFSETQ. This clonotype has at least ten counts. The chain uses TRBV5-1 and TRBJ2-7, with 10 bases aligning to TRBD2. This clonotype was sampled from a child aged 2-15 years with inherited bone marrow failure, due to receive a stem cell transplant. The input for sequencing was PBMCs, taken before TCRalphabeta/CD19-depleted stem cell transplant. The CDR3 loop is CASSLGLSGRAYREQYF. The CDR3 DNA is TGCGCCAGCAGCTTGGGCCTAAGCGGGAGGGCTTACCGGGAGCAGTACTTC.